Listed below are T cell receptor beta chains from one sample, sequenced in a study of beta chain features in type 1 diabetes. Measured with immunoSEQ multiplex PCR; TCRdb has only the in-frame clones, and not every one. The repertoire holds 300,000 or so clones, roughly an eighth seen once, with 0.017% in the top ten. Input material: naive CD4+ T cells from blood. Receptors originate from a young man with type 1 diabetes. Each CDR3 is given with its conserved first and last residue. D genes are given only for firm matches. For some rows the clone size is stated as once, few or many, or as a class when expanded; others skip it.

v_call	j_call	cdr3_length	clone_size	d_call	cdr3_aa	cdr3_nt
TRBV20-1	TRBJ2-1	11	.	.	CSAERSAEQFF	TGCAGTGCCGAGAGGTCGGCTGAGCAGTTCTTC
TRBV4-3	TRBJ2-5	16	.	TRBD2	CASSQNSGGGEETQYF	TGCGCCAGCAGCCAGAATAGCGGGGGTGGGGAAGAGACCCAGTACTTC
TRBV11-1	TRBJ2-1	18	few	TRBD2	CASLSGLADPSSYNEQFF	TGTGCCAGCCTCTCGGGACTAGCAGACCCGAGCTCCTACAATGAGCAGTTCTTC
TRBV6-5	TRBJ2-1	11	.	.	CASRRHNEQFF	TGTGCCAGCAGGCGGCACAATGAGCAGTTCTTC
TRBV7-2	TRBJ2-7	16	few	.	CASSFIEGAAGYEQYF	TGTGCCAGCAGCTTTATTGAAGGGGCAGCGGGCTACGAGCAGTACTTC
TRBV9	TRBJ1-1	14	.	.	CASSVVGGETEAFF	TGTGCCAGCAGCGTAGTCGGGGGTGAAACTGAAGCTTTCTTT
TRBV7-2	TRBJ1-2	13	few	.	CASSLDRGGGLTF	TGTGCCAGCAGCTTAGATCGGGGCGGGGGTCTAACCTTC
TRBV28	TRBJ2-2	16	few	.	CASSPGTPTGTGELFF	TGTGCCAGCAGTCCAGGGACACCTACAGGCACCGGGGAGCTGTTTTTT
TRBV29-1	TRBJ1-1	13	.	.	CSVEEIMNTEAFF	TGCAGCGTTGAGGAGATAATGAACACTGAAGCTTTCTTT
TRBV7-9	TRBJ2-7	14	.	.	CASSLDGGSYEQYF	TGTGCCAGCAGCTTAGATGGGGGGTCCTACGAGCAGTACTTC